The present T cell receptor (beta chain) was sequenced within a study of CD8+ T cells in alopecia areata. Whole-study results and caveats: Tofacitinib yielded significantly lower scalp clonality and fewer expanded CD8+ clones among the top 100. Many of the expanded lesional clones endured in scalp and blood while on tofacitinib. Compared with normal scalp, lesional scalp had higher clonality and more expanded CD8+ clones.

Once RNA had been extracted, it was reverse transcribed into cDNA to act as the sequencing template. The assay was immunoSEQ multiplex PCR, and TCRdb's table has in-frame clones only and misses some. The sample consists of about 160,000 clones, about three fifths of them appearing once. As for this clone: Its cognate antigen is unknown.

Treatment indicated: oral pan-JAK inhibitor, 5-10 mg twice daily. Trimming removed 8 bases from V and 5 bases from J, with 16 bases in between. The V gene's germline CDR1 is SEHNR and CDR2 FQNEAQ (reference sequence). The CDR3 has 15 residues. This clonotype originated in a human donor with alopecia areata. The sequencing here drew on CD4+ T cells sorted from blood, taken at week 4, from a patient treated with tofacitinib. The chain couples TRBV7-9 to TRBJ1-6; unclear D gene. The CDR3 is CASAPPGIHNSPLHF. CDR3 in DNA: TGTGCCAGCGCCCCCCCTGGTATCCATAATTCACCCCTCCACTTT.